Listed below are T cell receptor beta chains from one sample, sequenced in a study of blood T cell repertoires in COVID-19. Sequenced by immunoSEQ multiplex PCR; TCRdb stores in-frame clones only, minus some. The table includes tens of thousands of clones, around 80% detected once. The sample comprised peripheral blood. The source of these receptors is a human donor in a cohort sampled during active or convalescent COVID-19. Each CDR3 is given with its conserved first and last residue. The D gene is left open where the match is weak. Rows may omit the clone size; those that give it use once, few, many or a size class.

V gene,clone size,J gene,D gene,CDR3 DNA,CDR3 protein
TRBV14,NA,TRBJ1-1,NA,TGTGCCAGCAGCCAAGATTCGGTCCCGCCACGGTCTGAAGCTTTCTTT,CASSQDSVPPRSEAFF
TRBV27,NA,TRBJ1-1,TRBD1,TGTGCCAGCAGTCTGACCGGGACAGGCCCCCGGGGGTTGAACACTGAAGCTTTCTTT,CASSLTGTGPRGLNTEAFF
TRBV7-7,NA,TRBJ2-7,TRBD1,TGTGCTAGCAGCTTAGAAGCCGGGACAGGGATCTACGAGCAGTACTTC,CASSLEAGTGIYEQYF
TRBV5-1,NA,TRBJ1-4,NA,TGCGCCAGCAGCTTGAACCGTAACGAAGAGGCCTTTTTT,CASSLNRNEEAFF
TRBV5-6,NA,TRBJ2-3,NA,TGTGCCAGCAGCACGACAGGCGGAGATACGCAGTATTTT,CASSTTGGDTQYF
TRBV18,NA,TRBJ2-3,TRBD1,TGTGCCAGCTCACCACTGGGACAGGGTGGCACAGATACGCAGTATTTT,CASSPLGQGGTDTQYF
TRBV24-1,NA,TRBJ2-3,NA,TGTGCCACCAGTGTCCGGGGAGGAGATACGCAGTATTTT,CATSVRGGDTQYF
TRBV5-6,NA,TRBJ1-2,NA,TGTGCCAGCAGCTTGTACGGGGACTATGGCTACACCTTC,CASSLYGDYGYTF
TRBV6-5,once,TRBJ1-1,NA,TGTGCCAGCAGCATATCTGGGGCGAACACTGAAGCTTTCTTT,CASSISGANTEAFF
TRBV5-3,NA,TRBJ1-2,TRBD1,TGTGCCAGAAGCGGCCCGGGACAGGTCCTTGGCTACACCTTC,CARSGPGQVLGYTF
TRBV5-1,NA,TRBJ1-2,NA,TGCGCCAGCAGCTTTTTCGCAGGGGAATATGGCTACACCTTC,CASSFFAGEYGYTF
TRBV21-1,NA,TRBJ2-1,NA,TGTGCCAGCAAAACTAGCGGGGACTTATACAATGAGCAGTTCTTC,CASKTSGDLYNEQFF
TRBV7-3,NA,TRBJ2-4,NA,TGTGCCAGCAGCTTAACGGCAGGAGGCAACATTCAGTACTTC,CASSLTAGGNIQYF
TRBV4-1,NA,TRBJ2-2,TRBD2,TGCGCCAGCAGCCCAGCCAGCGGGGGGGACACCGGGGAGCTGTTTTTT,CASSPASGGDTGELFF
TRBV14,NA,TRBJ2-3,TRBD2,TGTGCCAGCAGCCTTAAGCGGGGGTCGAACACAGATACGCAGTATTTT,CASSLKRGSNTDTQYF
TRBV19,NA,TRBJ2-5,TRBD1,TGTGCCAGTAGTCCTCGGACAGGGCACCGCCTGGGGACCCAGTACTTC,CASSPRTGHRLGTQYF
TRBV6-1,NA,TRBJ2-5,TRBD1,TGTGCCAGCAGTGAACGGGGACAGGGGAAAGAGACCCAGTACTTC,CASSERGQGKETQYF
TRBV5-4,NA,TRBJ2-7,TRBD2,TGTGCCAGCAGCGTTTCAACTAGCGGGGGGGACTACGAGCAGTACTTC,CASSVSTSGGDYEQYF
TRBV10-3,NA,TRBJ2-7,TRBD1,TGTGCCATCAGTTCCACAGGTGGGGGACAGGGGGCTTCCTACGAGCAGTACTTC,CAISSTGGGQGASYEQYF
TRBV7-2,once,TRBJ1-5,TRBD1,TGTGCCAGCAGCTTACGACAGGGTAGCAATCAGCCCCAGCATTTT,CASSLRQGSNQPQHF
TRBV7-6,NA,TRBJ2-7,NA,TGTGCCAGCAGCTTAGCGTTGGGCCTCACCTACGAGCAGTACTTC,CASSLALGLTYEQYF
TRBV9,NA,TRBJ1-3,TRBD1,TGTGCCAGCAGCGAAACAGGGGGCAGAAACACCATATATTTT,CASSETGGRNTIYF
TRBV9,NA,TRBJ2-1,NA,TGTGCCAGCAGCGTAGGCGGAACCTACAATGAGCAGTTCTTC,CASSVGGTYNEQFF
TRBV27,NA,TRBJ1-5,NA,TGTGCCAGCAGTTTATCAGGAGGATCAGAGCCCCAGCATTTT,CASSLSGGSEPQHF
TRBV7-2,NA,TRBJ1-1,NA,TGTGCCAGCAGCTTATCACGACTTGAAGCTTTCTTT,CASSLSRLEAFF
TRBV14,NA,TRBJ2-2,TRBD2,TGTGCCAGCAGCGGACCCGGGACTAGCGGCACCGGGGAGCTGTTTTTT,CASSGPGTSGTGELFF
TRBV19,NA,TRBJ1-5,NA,TGTGCCAGTAGTATGTCAGGTAGCAATCAGCCCCAGCATTTT,CASSMSGSNQPQHF
TRBV4-2,NA,TRBJ2-1,TRBD2,TGTGCCAGCAGCCAAGGGGCGACTAGCGGGGAGGGGGAGCAGTTCTTC,CASSQGATSGEGEQFF
TRBV9,NA,TRBJ2-1,TRBD2,TGTGCCAGCAGCGCGTTAGCGGGACACTCCTACAATGAGCAGTTCTTC,CASSALAGHSYNEQFF
TRBV4-3,NA,TRBJ2-7,NA,TGCGCCAGCAGCCAAGAGGGGGGACGGAAAACCTACGAGCAGTACTTC,CASSQEGGRKTYEQYF
TRBV27,NA,TRBJ1-5,TRBD1,TGTGCCAGCAGTCGGAACAGGGGAACTCAGCCCCAGCATTTT,CASSRNRGTQPQHF
TRBV4-2,NA,TRBJ1-4,NA,TGTCCACATCATTCGTGCAGGGGAAGTGAAAAACTGTTTTTT,CPHHSCRGSEKLFF